A few counts support the clone carrying this TCR beta chain. What it binds is unknown. The sample originates from a study of PD-1 blockade in classical Hodgkin lymphoma. Germline V gene lookup returns CDR1 WSHSY and CDR2 SAAADI. J lost 8 bases, V lost 8 bases, and 11 bases had no gene match. This CDR3 comprises 14 residues. Brentuximab vedotin exposure varied among the patients, all of whom had relapsed after autologous stem cell transplantation. Findings and caveats of the study: Complete responders showed a baseline diversity that resembled the diversity of newly diagnosed patients. Sources of repertoire differences remain undefined, possibly disease activity or prior therapy. Newly diagnosed patients had baseline TCR diversity that was reportedly lower than that of healthy donors.

Only in-frame clones appear in the TCRdb table, and some are missing; sequencing was by immunoSEQ multiplex PCR. Of under 30,000 clones listed, more than 65% were seen once; the top ten hold 3.5% to 4%. The clonotype was recovered from a human donor with classical Hodgkin lymphoma. The sequencing used peripheral blood mononuclear cells (PBMCs), collected before the second cycle of nivolumab. V and J are TRBV10-2 and TRBJ2-1, with TRBD1 matching 8 bases. DNA for the CDR3: TGCGCCAGCGCCGACAGGGGAGGCTCCCATGAGCAGTTCTTC. Translating gives CASADRGGSHEQFF.